The entry below describes one TCR beta chain. As yet, its antigen is unknown. The data are from a study of long-term antiretroviral therapy in people with HIV. At the survey level, the v3.0 immunoSEQ assay was run. What sequencing targeted per sample was 40,000-50,000 T-cell genomes. Produced via immunoSEQ multiplex PCR; TCRdb's table is partial and in-frame only. The table shows roughly 17,000 clones, with just over 75% occurring only once. This CDR3 is built from 17 residues. V gave up 0 bases and J gave up 3 bases, with 15 bases separating them. From germline, CDR1 is LGHNA and CDR2 YNFKEQ. General study points: The range of CDR3 lengths in HIV repertoires proved narrower than that found in controls.

This sequence originates from a man aged 35 to 55 with HIV. The chain carries TRBV4-2 and TRBJ1-5; D is perhaps TRBD1 (6 bases). The sequencing used unsorted PBMCs, collected 2.1 years after starting antiretroviral therapy. DNA of the CDR3: TGTGCCAGCAGCCAAGAATGGACAGAGACTTTCAATCAGCCCCAGCATTTT. It codes for CASSQEWTETFNQPQHF.